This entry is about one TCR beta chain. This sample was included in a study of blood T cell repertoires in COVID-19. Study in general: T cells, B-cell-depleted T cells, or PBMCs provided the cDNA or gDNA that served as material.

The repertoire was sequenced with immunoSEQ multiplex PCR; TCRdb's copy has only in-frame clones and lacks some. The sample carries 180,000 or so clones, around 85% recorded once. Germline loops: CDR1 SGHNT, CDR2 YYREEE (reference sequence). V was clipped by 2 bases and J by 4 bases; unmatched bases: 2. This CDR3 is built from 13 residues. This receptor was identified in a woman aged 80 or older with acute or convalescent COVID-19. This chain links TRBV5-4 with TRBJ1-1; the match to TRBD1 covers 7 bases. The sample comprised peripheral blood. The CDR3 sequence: CASSLTGVTEAFF. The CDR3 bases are TGTGCCAGCAGCTTAACAGGGGTCACTGAAGCTTTCTTT.